This TCR beta chain emerged from a study of cytomegalovirus exposure and HLA in healthy donors. Study-level results: As a later analysis showed, a missense DCLRE1C variant was linked to trimming of TCR beta V- and J-genes.

Points on this clone: Its antigen is unidentified.

Vbeta (60) and Jbeta (13) primers were used in the PCR. Sequencing used immunoSEQ multiplex PCR; TCRdb keeps in-frame clones, though not all of them. The listing records 45,000 to 70,000 clones. What was sequenced was PBMCs. This sequence originates from a woman between 45 and 60 years old in good health and CMV-seropositive.

DNA of the CDR3: TGCGCCAGCGGGAAGCGGGAGGGCAAGGCCGGGGAGCTGTTTTTT. Its protein product is CASGKREGKAGELFF. The chain joins TRBV10-1 to TRBJ2-2; 10 bases fit TRBD2. From germline, CDR1 is WNHNN and CDR2 SYGVQD (reference sequence). The CDR3 runs to 15 residues. Germline trimming cut 8 bases from V and 6 bases from J; bases unmatched to any gene: 9.